These 4 T cell receptor beta chains originate from one sample sequenced in a study of blood T cell repertoires in COVID-19. Assay used: immunoSEQ multiplex PCR; TCRdb lists only in-frame clones, some missing. The sample holds around 140,000 clones, more than 70% seen once. The sample comprised peripheral blood. The receptors stem from a human donor in a cohort sampled during active COVID-19.

This clone appeared a few times. The chain has TRBV7-9 and TRBJ1-5; D not resolved. In germline, CDR1 is SEHNR, CDR2 FQNEAQ (reference sequence). The V end was cut by 5 bases, the J end by 6 bases, with 23 bases between. The CDR3 is 17 amino acids. The CDR3 is CASSPAGRTFGTQPQHF. The CDR3 DNA is TGTGCCAGCAGCCCGGCGGGCAGGACCTTCGGAACTCAGCCCCAGCATTTT.

Here the CDR3 reads CASSQQGDNSPLHF. The CDR3 bases are TGCGCCAGCAGCCAACAGGGGGATAATTCACCCCTCCACTTT. The chain links TRBV5-1 to TRBJ1-6; 8 bases fit TRBD1. The length of the CDR3 is 14 residues. V gave up 4 bases and J gave up 5 bases; unmatched junction bases: 2. Germline CDR1 and CDR2: SGHRS and YFSETQ.

CDR3 loop: CASSYRGQTQYF. DNA of the CDR3: TGTGCCAGCAGCTACAGGGGGCAGACCCAGTACTTC. The chain links TRBV7-6 to TRBJ2-5; 9 positions match TRBD1. The CDR3 is 12 amino acids. CDR1 SGHVS and CDR2 FNYEAQ come from the germline V gene. Trimming at V came to 4 bases and at J to 6 bases, leaving 0 bases not matched to a gene.

CDR3 loop: CASSPTSGGNTDTQYF. CDR3 sequence (DNA): TGTGCCAGCAGCCCGACTAGCGGGGGAAACACAGATACGCAGTATTTT. This sequence joins TRBV3-1 (or the pseudogene TRBV3-2) and TRBJ2-3; 12 bases are a match to TRBD2. Germline CDR1 is LGHDT and CDR2 is YNNKEL (reference sequence). The CDR3 is 16 amino acids. V lost 4 bases and J lost 2; bases outside the gene matches: 4.